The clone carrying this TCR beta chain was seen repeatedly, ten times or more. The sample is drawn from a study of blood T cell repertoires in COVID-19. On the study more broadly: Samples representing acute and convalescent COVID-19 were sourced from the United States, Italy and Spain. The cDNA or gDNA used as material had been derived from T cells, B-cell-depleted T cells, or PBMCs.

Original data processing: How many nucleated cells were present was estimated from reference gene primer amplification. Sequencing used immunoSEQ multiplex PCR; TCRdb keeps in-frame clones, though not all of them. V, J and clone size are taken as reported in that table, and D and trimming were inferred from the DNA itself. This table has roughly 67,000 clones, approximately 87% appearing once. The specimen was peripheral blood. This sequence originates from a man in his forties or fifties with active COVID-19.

CDR3: CASSSTGVGTDTQYF. CDR3 sequence (DNA): TGTGCCAGCAGCTCAACAGGGGTTGGCACAGATACGCAGTATTTT. The chain couples TRBV7-3 to TRBJ2-3; 7 bases match TRBD1. The length of the CDR3 is 15 residues. CDR1 is SGHTA, CDR2 FQGTGA, per germline. The ends lost 4 bases at V and 1 base at J; junction bases unmatched: 5.